This T cell receptor beta chain appears in the sequencing data of a study of a mutant IDH1 vaccine in newly diagnosed glioma (dated by TCRdb to the early 2020s). Some background on the complete study: In the chemotherapy-containing groups, vaccination started alongside temozolomide cycles, whereas in patients who had radiotherapy alone it started 4-6 weeks after radiotherapy. Of the roughly 31 treated patients, approximately 62% were male and about 40% were female, and the mean age was approximately 39 years. Prior to enrollment, standard therapy consisting of radiotherapy alone, temozolomide alone, or radiochemotherapy with temozolomide had been administered to patients, with the combination being received by most patients. The week-35 safety follow-up was designated visit V12, and the week-47 end of study was designated visit V13. Peripheral blood samples were drawn at six visits, namely V03 (baseline), V05, V07, V10, V12 and V13. Longitudinal TCRB deep sequencing was done for 25 to 30 treated patients, wherever samples were available for exploratory analyses.

With regard to this clone: There is no known antigen for this receptor. Base qualities are not at hand, and no much larger clone is one base apart.

To prepare the library, the immunoSEQ multiplex PCR assay was applied. Following the manufacturer's protocol, the hsTCRB Kit was used to amplify rearranged TCR beta chain sequences. An Illumina MiSeq was used to sequence the TCRB libraries. On the authors' methods: The proprietary platform of the kit vendor was used for demultiplexing, trimming and gene mapping. TCRdb mirrors the immuneACCESS table, restricted to in-frame sequences. Some clones are absent from its copies; in checked studies, under half trace to an unresolved V gene, and the reason for the others is unknown. For V, J and clone size, that table is used; D and trimming come from the DNA. The sample records approximately 33,000 clones, roughly 70% of which are singletons. Of the sample, roughly 9.8% is held by the ten largest clones. Study-level results and caveats: The authors noted that analyses of patient blood samples could not be reproduced because of sample limitations. Vaccine-induced immune responses across multiple MHC alleles were detected in about 92% of patients. No apparent relationship was observed between pseudoprogression and alterations in the top peripheral T cell clonotypes detected by TCRB sequencing. Selection of PBMC samples for TCRB deep sequencing was based on availability.

Taken from the germline V gene, the CDR1 and CDR2 loops are MNHEY and SVGAGI. Ends trimmed: V by 3 bases, J by 5 bases; bases unmatched to a gene: 8. From the cysteine through the phenylalanine, the CDR3 covers 15 amino acids. Only CDR3 DNA remains: 45 bases, in frame from the first base. The time point label of this sample denotes: week 47, end of study. Each vaccine dose, consisting of 300 ug of a 20-mer mutant IDH1 peptide in Montanide, was administered subcutaneously with topical imiquimod. Across visits V03 through V10, patients got a total of eight vaccinations, given in weeks 1, 3, 5, 7, 11, 15, 19 and 23. Donors had newly diagnosed WHO grade 3 or 4 IDH1-mutant astrocytomas with loss of nuclear ATRX. The samples were drawn from NOA16, a multicentre, single-arm, open-label phase I trial in Germany that tested a mutant IDH1 peptide vaccine in humans for the first time. Genomic DNA for TCRB sequencing was extracted from EDTA blood using the DNeasy Blood and Tissue Kit.

The V and J genes are TRBV6-5 and TRBJ1-1; 8 bases in the junction line up with TRBD1. The sequence was obtained from a middle-aged man with glioma. The source material was PBMCs, sampled from a glioma patient whose treatment included an IDH1 peptide vaccine. The sequenced DNA is TGTGCCAGCAGTTATTTCACAGGGGGAGGGACTGAAGCTTTCTTT. It encodes CASSYFTGGGTEAFF.